This is a list of T cell receptor beta chains from one sample in a study of response to subunit inactivated influenza vaccine. TCRdb re-called the RT-PCR reads with MiXCR, one entry per CDR3 protein. The sample consists of roughly 190,000 distinct CDR3 sequences, around an eighth of them appearing once. The material was CD8+ T cells sorted from PBMCs, obtained less than 6 days after vaccination. The receptors come from a man aged 50 to 60 who received an inactivated influenza vaccine. Each CDR3 is given with its conserved first and last residue. Fields, in order: D gene, clone size, V gene, J gene, CDR3 protein, CDR3 DNA. The D gene is left open where the match is weak. Only some rows state a clone size, as once, few, many or a class for expanded clones.

d_call: .
clone_size: few
v_call: TRBV11-2
j_call: TRBJ1-3
cdr3_aa: CASSPDRSSGNTIYF
cdr3_nt: TGTGCCAGCAGCCCGGACAGATCCTCTGGAAACACCATATATTTT

d_call: TRBD2
clone_size: .
v_call: TRBV29-1
j_call: TRBJ2-1
cdr3_aa: CSVPAGGQFDEQFF
cdr3_nt: TGCAGCGTTCCTGCGGGGGGGCAATTCGATGAGCAGTTCTTC

d_call: .
clone_size: few
v_call: TRBV15
j_call: TRBJ2-3
cdr3_aa: CATSDGTDTQYF
cdr3_nt: TGTGCCACCAGCGACGGCACAGATACGCAGTATTTT

d_call: .
clone_size: few
v_call: TRBV29-1
j_call: TRBJ2-7
cdr3_aa: CSAKENYEQYF
cdr3_nt: TGCAGCGCGAAAGAAAACTACGAGCAGTACTTC

d_call: .
clone_size: .
v_call: TRBV9
j_call: TRBJ1-4
cdr3_aa: CASSVAGGANEKLFF
cdr3_nt: TGTGCCAGCAGCGTAGCGGGCGGAGCTAATGAAAAACTGTTTTTT

d_call: .
clone_size: many
v_call: TRBV6-2/TRBV6-3
j_call: TRBJ2-1
cdr3_aa: CASSYSSGRPYNEQFF
cdr3_nt: TGTGCCAGCAGTTATTCCTCAGGGCGACCCTACAATGAGCAGTTCTTC

d_call: TRBD2
clone_size: few
v_call: TRBV6-1
j_call: TRBJ2-7
cdr3_aa: CASSLGLATGYEQYF
cdr3_nt: TGTGCCAGCAGTCTAGGACTAGCAACGGGCTACGAGCAGTACTTC

d_call: TRBD1
clone_size: few
v_call: TRBV7-6
j_call: TRBJ2-7
cdr3_aa: CASSLDPFRDRNYEQYF
cdr3_nt: TGTGCCAGCAGCTTAGACCCATTCCGGGACAGAAACTACGAGCAGTACTTC

d_call: .
clone_size: many
v_call: TRBV12-3/TRBV12-4
j_call: TRBJ2-7
cdr3_aa: CASSFAGAIYEQYF
cdr3_nt: TGTGCCAGCAGTTTTGCGGGGGCGATTTACGAGCAGTACTTC

d_call: .
clone_size: few
v_call: TRBV4-3
j_call: TRBJ1-1
cdr3_aa: CASSQGLGGNTEAFF
cdr3_nt: TGCGCCAGCAGCCAAGGGTTGGGAGGGAACACTGAAGCTTTCTTT

d_call: .
clone_size: few
v_call: TRBV4-3
j_call: TRBJ2-7
cdr3_aa: CASTVFERDRHEQYF
cdr3_nt: TGCGCCAGCACCGTCTTCGAGAGGGATCGACACGAGCAGTACTTC

d_call: .
clone_size: .
v_call: TRBV28
j_call: TRBJ1-1
cdr3_aa: CATSGRNNEAFF
cdr3_nt: TGTGCCACCTCGGGTCGGAATAATGAAGCTTTCTTT

d_call: .
clone_size: .
v_call: TRBV10-3
j_call: TRBJ2-5
cdr3_aa: CAISESRQETQYF
cdr3_nt: TGTGCCATCAGTGAGTCCAGGCAAGAGACCCAGTACTTC

d_call: TRBD1
clone_size: .
v_call: TRBV12-3/TRBV12-4
j_call: TRBJ2-5
cdr3_aa: CASSFQTGVQETQYF
cdr3_nt: TGTGCCAGCAGTTTCCAGACAGGGGTCCAAGAGACCCAGTACTTC

d_call: TRBD1
clone_size: few
v_call: TRBV9
j_call: TRBJ2-2
cdr3_aa: CASSAGTGNTGELFF
cdr3_nt: TGTGCCAGCAGCGCCGGGACAGGGAACACCGGGGAGCTGTTTTTT

d_call: TRBD2
clone_size: .
v_call: TRBV11-2
j_call: TRBJ2-1
cdr3_aa: CASSPPGLAGGNEQFF
cdr3_nt: TGTGCCAGCAGCCCTCCCGGACTAGCGGGGGGCAATGAGCAGTTCTTC

d_call: .
clone_size: .
v_call: TRBV4-3
j_call: TRBJ2-5
cdr3_aa: CASSQARGGSRETQYF
cdr3_nt: TGCGCCAGCAGCCAAGCCCGAGGGGGTAGTCGAGAGACCCAGTACTTC

d_call: TRBD1
clone_size: few
v_call: TRBV7-8
j_call: TRBJ2-7
cdr3_aa: CASSLGTGDEQYF
cdr3_nt: TGTGCCAGCAGCTTAGGAACAGGGGACGAGCAGTACTTC

d_call: .
clone_size: .
v_call: TRBV4-3
j_call: TRBJ2-7
cdr3_aa: CASSHLTRDNSYEQYF
cdr3_nt: TGCGCCAGCAGCCACTTGACCCGGGACAACTCCTACGAGCAGTACTTC

d_call: TRBD2
clone_size: few
v_call: TRBV7-9
j_call: TRBJ2-5
cdr3_aa: CASSTTSLEKETQYF
cdr3_nt: TGTGCCAGCAGCACGACTAGCCTTGAGAAAGAGACCCAGTACTTC

d_call: .
clone_size: .
v_call: TRBV4-3
j_call: TRBJ1-6
cdr3_aa: CASSHQGGPSSPLHF
cdr3_nt: TGCGCCAGCAGCCACCAGGGTGGGCCTAGTTCACCCCTCCACTTT

d_call: TRBD1
clone_size: few
v_call: TRBV12-3/TRBV12-4
j_call: TRBJ1-4
cdr3_aa: CASSGDRSFLGKEKLFF
cdr3_nt: TGTGCCAGCAGCGGGGACAGATCTTTTTTGGGGAAGGAAAAACTGTTTTTT